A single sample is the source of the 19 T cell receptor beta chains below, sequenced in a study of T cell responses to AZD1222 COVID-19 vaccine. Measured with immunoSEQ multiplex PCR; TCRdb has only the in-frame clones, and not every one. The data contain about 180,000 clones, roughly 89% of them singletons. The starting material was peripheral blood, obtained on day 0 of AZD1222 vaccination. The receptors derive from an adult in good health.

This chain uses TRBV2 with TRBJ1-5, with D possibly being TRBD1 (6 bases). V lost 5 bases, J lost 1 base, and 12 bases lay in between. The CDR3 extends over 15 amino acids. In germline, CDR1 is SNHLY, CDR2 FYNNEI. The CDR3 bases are TGTGCCAGCAGTAACAGGGTTGGGAGCAATCAGCCCCAGCATTTT. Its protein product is CASSNRVGSNQPQHF.

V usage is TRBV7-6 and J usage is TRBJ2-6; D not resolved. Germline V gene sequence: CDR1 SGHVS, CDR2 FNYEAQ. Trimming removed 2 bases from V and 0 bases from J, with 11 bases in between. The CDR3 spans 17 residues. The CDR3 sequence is CASSLSTALSGANVLTF. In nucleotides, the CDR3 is TGTGCCAGCAGCTTATCAACTGCCCTCTCTGGGGCCAACGTCCTGACTTTC.

CDR3: CASSRGTSGSFRRDEQFF. In DNA form, the CDR3 reads TGTGCCAGCAGTCGGGGAACTAGCGGGAGTTTTCGCCGGGATGAGCAGTTCTTC. The rearrangement links TRBV6-6 to TRBJ2-1; 11 positions agree with TRBD2. Germline loops: CDR1 MNHNY, CDR2 SVGAGI (reference sequence). V shed 5 bases and J 8 bases; nucleotides not matched to a gene: 17. The CDR3 covers 18 residues.

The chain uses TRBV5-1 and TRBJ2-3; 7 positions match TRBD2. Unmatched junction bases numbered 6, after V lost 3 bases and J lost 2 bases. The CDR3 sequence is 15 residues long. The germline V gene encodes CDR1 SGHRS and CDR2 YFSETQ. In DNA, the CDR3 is TGCGCCAGCAGCTCGTACGGGACTACCACAGATACGCAGTATTTT. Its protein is CASSSYGTTTDTQYF.

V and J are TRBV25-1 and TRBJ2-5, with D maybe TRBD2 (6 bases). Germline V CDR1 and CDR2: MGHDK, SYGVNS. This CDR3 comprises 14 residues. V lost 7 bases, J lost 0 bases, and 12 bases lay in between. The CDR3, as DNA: TGTGCCAGCATCGAAGGAGGGGACCAAGAGACCCAGTACTTC. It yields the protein CASIEGGDQETQYF. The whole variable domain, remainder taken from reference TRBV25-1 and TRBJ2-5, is EADIYQTPRYLVIGTGKKITLECSQTMGHDKMYWYQQDPGMELHLIHYSYGVNSTEKGDLSSESTVSRIRTEHFPLTLESARPSHTSQYLCASIEGGDQETQYFGPGTRLLVL.

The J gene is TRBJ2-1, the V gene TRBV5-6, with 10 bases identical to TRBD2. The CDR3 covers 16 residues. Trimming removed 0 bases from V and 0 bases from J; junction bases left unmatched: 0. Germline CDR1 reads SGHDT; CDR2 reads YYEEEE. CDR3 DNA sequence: TGTGCCAGCAGCTTGGCTAGCGGGGGCTCCTACAATGAGCAGTTCTTC. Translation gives CASSLASGGSYNEQFF. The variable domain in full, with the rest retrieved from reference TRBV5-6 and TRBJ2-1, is DAGVTQSPTHLIKTRGQQVTLRCSPKSGHDTVSWYQQALGQGPQFIFQYYEEEERQRGNFPDRFSGHQFPNYSSELNVNALLLGDSALYLCASSLASGGSYNEQFFGPGTRLTVL.

CDR3 sequence (DNA): TGCGCCAGCAGCCAAAGAGCCGGCAACGAGCAGTACTTC. Amino acid sequence: CASSQRAGNEQYF. The chain employs TRBV4-3 and TRBJ2-7; D gene ambiguous. Germline lookup yields CDR1 LGHNA and CDR2 YSLEER. The CDR3 loop spans 13 amino acids. V shed 2 bases and J shed 5 bases, with 10 bases lying between them.

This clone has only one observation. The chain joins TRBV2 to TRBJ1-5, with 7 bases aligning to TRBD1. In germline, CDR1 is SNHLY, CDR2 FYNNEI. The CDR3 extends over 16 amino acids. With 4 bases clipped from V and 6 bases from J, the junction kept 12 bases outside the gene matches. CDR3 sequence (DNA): TGTGCCAGCAGTGGGGCGGGGACAGCGACTTCTCAGCCCCAGCATTTT. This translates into CASSGAGTATSQPQHF.

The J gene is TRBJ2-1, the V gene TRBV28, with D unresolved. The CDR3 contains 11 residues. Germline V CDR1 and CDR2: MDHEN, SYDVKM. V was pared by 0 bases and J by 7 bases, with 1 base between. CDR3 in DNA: TGTGCCAGCAGTTTATGGAATGAGCAGTTCTTC. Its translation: CASSLWNEQFF.

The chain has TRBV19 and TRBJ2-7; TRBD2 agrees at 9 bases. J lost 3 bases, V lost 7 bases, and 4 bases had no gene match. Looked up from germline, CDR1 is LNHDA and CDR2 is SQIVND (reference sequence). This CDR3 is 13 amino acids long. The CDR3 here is CASKFSGGYEQYF. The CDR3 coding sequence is TGTGCCAGTAAGTTTAGCGGGGGCTACGAGCAGTACTTC.

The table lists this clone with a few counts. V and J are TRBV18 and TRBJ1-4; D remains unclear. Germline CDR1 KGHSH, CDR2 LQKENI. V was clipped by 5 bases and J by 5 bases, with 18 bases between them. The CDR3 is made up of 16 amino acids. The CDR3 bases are TGTGCCAGCTCAACACTACACCCAGGAGAAAATGAAAAACTGTTTTTT. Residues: CASSTLHPGENEKLFF.

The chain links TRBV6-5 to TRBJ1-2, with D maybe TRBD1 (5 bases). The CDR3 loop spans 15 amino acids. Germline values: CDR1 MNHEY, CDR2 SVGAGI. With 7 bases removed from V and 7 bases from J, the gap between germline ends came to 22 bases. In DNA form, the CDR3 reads TGTGCCAGCACGCTCGGACATGGGCTATCGCTTGGCTACACCTTC. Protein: CASTLGHGLSLGYTF.

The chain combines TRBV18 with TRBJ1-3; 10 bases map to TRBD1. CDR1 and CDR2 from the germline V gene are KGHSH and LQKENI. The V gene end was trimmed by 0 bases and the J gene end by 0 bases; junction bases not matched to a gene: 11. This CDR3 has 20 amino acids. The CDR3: CASSPPVWGQGPSSGNTIYF. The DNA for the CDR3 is TGTGCCAGCTCACCACCGGTTTGGGGACAGGGGCCCAGCTCTGGAAACACCATATATTTT.

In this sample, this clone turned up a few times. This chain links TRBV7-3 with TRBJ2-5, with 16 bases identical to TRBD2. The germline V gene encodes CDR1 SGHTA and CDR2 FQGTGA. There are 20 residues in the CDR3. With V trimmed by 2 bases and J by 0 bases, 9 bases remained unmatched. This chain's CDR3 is CASSLSPGLAGGRNQETQYF. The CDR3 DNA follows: TGTGCCAGCAGCTTATCTCCGGGACTAGCGGGAGGGAGGAACCAAGAGACCCAGTACTTC.

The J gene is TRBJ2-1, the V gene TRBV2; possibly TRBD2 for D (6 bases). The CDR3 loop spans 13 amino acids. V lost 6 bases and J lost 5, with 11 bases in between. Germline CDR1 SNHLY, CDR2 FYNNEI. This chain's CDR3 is CASSWTTNNEQFF. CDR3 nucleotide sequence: TGTGCCAGCAGCTGGACTACGAACAATGAGCAGTTCTTC.

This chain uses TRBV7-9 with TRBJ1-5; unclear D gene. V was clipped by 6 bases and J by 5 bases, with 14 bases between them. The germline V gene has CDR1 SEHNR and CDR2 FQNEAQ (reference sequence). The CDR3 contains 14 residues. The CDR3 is CASSFDGRDQPQHF. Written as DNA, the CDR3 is TGTGCCAGCAGTTTTGACGGGAGAGATCAGCCCCAGCATTTT. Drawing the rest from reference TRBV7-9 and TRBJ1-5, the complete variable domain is DTGVSQNPRHKITKRGQNVTFRCDPISEHNRLYWYRQTLGQGPEFLTYFQNEAQLEKSRLLSDRFSAERPKGSFSTLEIQRTEQGDSAMYLCASSFDGRDQPQHFGDGTRLSIL.

CDR3 DNA sequence: TGTGCCACCAGCAGAGATCGGGGGGGAAATGAGCAGTTCTTC. It yields the protein CATSRDRGGNEQFF. This chain connects TRBV15 to TRBJ2-1, with TRBD2 matching 8 bases. J lost 7 bases, V lost 0 bases, and 2 bases had no gene match. This CDR3 is 14 amino acids long. Germline loops: CDR1 LNHNV, CDR2 YYDKDF (reference sequence).

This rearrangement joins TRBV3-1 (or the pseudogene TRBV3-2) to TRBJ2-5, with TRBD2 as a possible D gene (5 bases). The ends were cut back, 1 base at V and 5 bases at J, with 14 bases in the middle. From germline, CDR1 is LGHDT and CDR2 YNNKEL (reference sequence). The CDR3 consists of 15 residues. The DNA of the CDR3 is TGTGCCAGCAGCCAAGTACGCGCGGGTGGGGAGACCCAGTACTTC. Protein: CASSQVRAGGETQYF.

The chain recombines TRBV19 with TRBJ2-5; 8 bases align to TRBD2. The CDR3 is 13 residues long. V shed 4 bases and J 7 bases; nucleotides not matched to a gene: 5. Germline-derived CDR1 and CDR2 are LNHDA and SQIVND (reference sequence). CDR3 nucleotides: TGTGCCAGTAGTACATCTCGGGAGGGGACCCAGTACTTC. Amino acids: CASSTSREGTQYF.